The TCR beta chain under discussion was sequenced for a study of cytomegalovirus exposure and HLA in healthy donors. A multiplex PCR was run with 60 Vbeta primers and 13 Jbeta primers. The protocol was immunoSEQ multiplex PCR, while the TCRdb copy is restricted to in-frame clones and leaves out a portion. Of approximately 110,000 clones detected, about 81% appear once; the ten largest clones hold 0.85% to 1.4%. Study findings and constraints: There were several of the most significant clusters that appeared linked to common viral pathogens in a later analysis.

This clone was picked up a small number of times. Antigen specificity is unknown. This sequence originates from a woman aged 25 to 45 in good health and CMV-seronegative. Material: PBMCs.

The CDR3 DNA reads as TGCGCCAGCAGCTACCGCCCCGGGGACGAGCAGTACTTC. Protein product: CASSYRPGDEQYF. V is TRBV5-1 and J is TRBJ2-7; possibly TRBD2 for D (5 bases). Germline CDR1 reads SGHRS; CDR2 reads YFSETQ. V lost 3 bases to trimming and J lost 5 bases, with 12 bases between them. The CDR3 has 13 amino acids.